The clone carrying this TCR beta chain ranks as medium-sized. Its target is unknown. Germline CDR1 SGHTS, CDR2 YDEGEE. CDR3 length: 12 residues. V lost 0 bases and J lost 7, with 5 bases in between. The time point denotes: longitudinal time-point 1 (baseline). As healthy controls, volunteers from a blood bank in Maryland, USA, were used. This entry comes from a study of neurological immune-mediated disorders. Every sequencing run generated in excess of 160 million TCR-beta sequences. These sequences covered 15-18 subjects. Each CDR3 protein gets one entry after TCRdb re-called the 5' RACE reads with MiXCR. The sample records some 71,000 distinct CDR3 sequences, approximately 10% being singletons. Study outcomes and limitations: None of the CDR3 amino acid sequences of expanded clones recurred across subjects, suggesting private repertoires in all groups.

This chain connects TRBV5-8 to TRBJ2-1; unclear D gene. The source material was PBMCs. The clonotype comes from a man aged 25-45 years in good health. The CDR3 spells CASSLGGNEQFF. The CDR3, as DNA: TGTGCCAGCAGCTTGGGCGGAAATGAGCAGTTCTTC.